This TCR beta chain was obtained from a study of technical replicates of blood from a handful of donors (dated by TCRdb to about 2017). As regards this clone: Its antigen is not yet known. There are no base qualities to consult, and no much larger clone falls within one base.

The receptor library was made with the immunoSEQ multiplex PCR assay. The table was pulled from immuneACCESS by TCRdb, which kept in-frame rearrangements only. Such tables lose some clones; where checked, under half of the loss comes from unresolved V genes, and the rest has no known cause. The sample table holds about 75,000 clones, of which around 97% were seen once. The ten largest make up 0.18% of the sample. The CDR3, from cysteine to phenylalanine, totals 15 residues. Left in the record is the CDR3 DNA by itself, 45 bases read in frame from the first base. The germline V gene specifies MNHEY as CDR1 and SVGAGI as CDR2. V and J are trimmed by 6 bases and 1 base, and the gene matches miss 7 bases of the junction.

The clonotype comes from a human donor in good health. The V and J genes are TRBV6-5 and TRBJ2-5, and TRBD1 matches 8 of the central bases. Sequencing was carried out using T cells isolated from PBMCs. The nucleotide sequence is given as TGTGCCAGCAGCAACTTAGGGACAGGCCAAGAGACCCAGTACTTC. It translates as CASSNLGTGQETQYF.